The next 7 T cell receptor beta chains were all read from a single sample in a study of blood T cell repertoires in COVID-19. Assay used: immunoSEQ multiplex PCR; TCRdb lists only in-frame clones, some missing. The repertoire consists of more than 200,000 clones, with around 88% occurring once and the leading ten covering more than 3.5%. The sequencing sample was made of PBMCs or T cells enriched from blood (not recorded which). Receptor source: a woman under 40 who had recovered from COVID-19.

The J gene is TRBJ2-3, the V gene TRBV18; 7 positions agree with TRBD1. V shed 3 bases and J 2 bases; nucleotides not matched to a gene: 2. This CDR3 is 14 amino acids long. Germline CDR1 and CDR2: KGHSH and LQKENI. DNA of the CDR3: TGTGCCAGCTCACCCGGGACAGACACAGATACGCAGTATTTT. Encoded protein: CASSPGTDTDTQYF. Looking up the rest from reference TRBV18 and TRBJ2-3 gives the full variable domain: NAGVMQNPRHLVRRRGQEARLRCSPMKGHSHVYWYRQLPEEGLKFMVYLQKENIIDESGMPKERFSAEFPKEGPSILRIQQVVRGDSAAYFCASSPGTDTDTQYFGPGTRLTVL.

This chain uses TRBV20-1 with TRBJ2-1; TRBD2 matches at 9 bases. Unmatched junction bases numbered 6, after V lost 3 bases and J lost 3 bases. This CDR3 has 15 amino acids. Germline-derived CDR1 and CDR2 are DFQATT and SNEGSKA (reference sequence). The CDR3 sequence is CSASWWRGGYNEQFF. In nucleotides, the CDR3 is TGCAGTGCTAGTTGGTGGCGGGGGGGCTACAATGAGCAGTTCTTC.

Note on this clone: Different DNA sequences within this sample yield the same CDR3. This chain uses TRBV4-3 with TRBJ1-2; 9 bases match TRBD1. The V and J ends lost 0 bases and 5 bases, in that order; junction bases with no gene match: 4. Germline CDR1 LGHNA, CDR2 YSLEER. The CDR3 extends over 15 amino acids. The CDR3 here is CASSQDLGTGYGYTF. CDR3 in DNA: TGCGCCAGCAGCCAAGATCTTGGGACAGGGTATGGCTACACCTTC.

The genes are TRBV28 and TRBJ1-6, with D unresolved. The CDR3 spans 17 residues. The germline V gene encodes CDR1 MDHEN and CDR2 SYDVKM. V gave up 0 bases and J gave up 7 bases, with 16 bases separating them. The DNA of the CDR3 is TGTGCCAGCAGTTTATGGCGGGCCCCCCGTGGAAATTCACCCCTCCACTTT. Encoded protein: CASSLWRAPRGNSPLHF. The entire variable domain, with the rest obtained from reference TRBV28 and TRBJ1-6, is as follows: DVKVTQSSRYLVKRTGEKVFLECVQDMDHENMFWYRQDPGLGLRLIYFSYDVKMKEKGDIPEGYSVSREKKERFSLILESASTNQTSMYLCASSLWRAPRGNSPLHFGNGTRLTVT.

This clone was picked up one time. This sequence joins TRBV7-2 and TRBJ2-1; 7 nucleotides align to TRBD2. With V trimmed by 5 bases and J by 15 bases, 16 bases remained unmatched. The germline V gene encodes CDR1 SGHTA and CDR2 FQGNSA. This CDR3 contains 14 residues. The CDR3 here is CASSPRTSRGIAFF. The CDR3 region has the DNA TGTGCCAGCAGCCCTCGGACTAGTCGTGGGATAGCGTTCTTC.

This rearrangement joins TRBV27 to TRBJ2-3, with 11 bases aligning to TRBD2. The CDR3 extends over 20 amino acids. CDR1 is MNHEY and CDR2 is SMNVEV in the germline V gene (reference sequence). After removal of 3 bases from V and 0 bases from J, the junction contained 14 bases not matched to a gene. The CDR3 nucleotides read TGTGCCAGCAGTTTCCTTACGAATTTAGCGGGAGGGCGTAGCACAGATACGCAGTATTTT. Its translation: CASSFLTNLAGGRSTDTQYF.

V and J are TRBV5-4 and TRBJ1-1; 9 bases match TRBD1. With V trimmed by 5 bases and J by 5 bases, 10 bases remained unmatched. Looked up from germline, CDR1 is SGHNT and CDR2 is YYREEE (reference sequence). CDR3 size: 15 residues. The DNA for the CDR3 is TGTGCCAGCAGACGAATGACAGGGGGTGGGACTGAAGCTTTCTTT. Protein sequence: CASRRMTGGGTEAFF. Based on the CDR3 plus reference TRBV5-4 and TRBJ1-1, the full variable domain is ETGVTQSPTHLIKTRGQQVTLRCSSQSGHNTVSWYQQALGQGPQFIFQYYREEENGRGNFPPRFSGLQFPNYSSELNVNALELDDSALYLCASRRMTGGGTEAFFGQGTRLTVV.